The rows below give T cell receptor beta chains drawn from one sample of a study of T cell responses to AZD1222 COVID-19 vaccine. The assay was immunoSEQ multiplex PCR, and TCRdb's table has in-frame clones only and misses some. The table lists 150,000 or so clones, 92% of them singletons, with less than 1.3% in the top ten. This material consisted of peripheral blood, taken 28 days after the second AZD1222 dose. The receptors here all came from an adult who received the AZD1222 COVID-19 vaccine. CDR3s include the opening cysteine and the closing phenylalanine or tryptophan. D genes are given only for firm matches. Size is omitted from some rows. Given values are once, few, many or a class for expanded clones.

>TRBD1|TRBJ1-5|NA|TRBV7-9
CASSSTGTGDQPQHF
TGTGCCAGCAGCTCAACCGGGACAGGGGATCAGCCCCAGCATTTT
>NA|TRBJ1-1|NA|TRBV18
CASSPPRHGQGRSGTEAFF
TGTGCCAGCTCACCACCGCGTCACGGGCAGGGAAGGTCGGGCACTGAAGCTTTCTTT
>NA|TRBJ1-2|NA|TRBV6-5
CASSYRGHGYGYTF
TGTGCCAGCAGTTACCGGGGACATGGCTATGGCTACACCTTC
>NA|TRBJ1-5|NA|TRBV19
CASSIYYEGNQPQHF
TGTGCCAGTAGTATCTACTATGAGGGCAATCAGCCCCAGCATTTT
>NA|TRBJ1-2|NA|TRBV14
CASRLSGRDGYTF
TGTGCCAGCAGGCTCAGCGGCAGGGACGGCTACACCTTC
>TRBD2|TRBJ2-5|NA|TRBV3-1/TRBV3-2
CASIPRTSKETQYF
TGTGCCAGCATCCCACGGACTAGTAAAGAGACCCAGTACTTC
>NA|TRBJ1-2|NA|TRBV29-1
CSVDGAKAGYTF
TGCAGCGTTGATGGGGCAAAGGCGGGCTACACCTTC
>NA|TRBJ2-2|NA|TRBV29-1
CSVQGGGTGELFF
TGCAGCGTTCAGGGAGGGGGCACCGGGGAGCTGTTTTTT
>TRBD2|TRBJ2-7|NA|TRBV5-1
CASSDGTSGVSYEQYF
TGCGCCAGCAGCGACGGGACTAGCGGGGTCTCCTACGAGCAGTACTTC
>TRBD2|TRBJ2-1|NA|TRBV4-2
CASSQDLTSGGAEQFF
TGTGCCAGCAGCCAAGATCTAACTAGCGGGGGGGCTGAGCAGTTCTTC
>NA|TRBJ1-1|NA|TRBV7-6
CASSQAGTTYINTEAFF
TGTGCCAGCAGCCAAGCAGGGACGACTTATATTAACACTGAAGCTTTCTTT
>TRBD1|TRBJ1-5|NA|TRBV28
CASSLVRQGVGNQPQHF
TGTGCCAGCAGTTTAGTTCGGCAGGGGGTAGGGAATCAGCCCCAGCATTTT
>NA|TRBJ1-1|NA|TRBV9
CASSVGIGENTEAFF
TGTGCCAGCAGCGTAGGAATAGGGGAGAACACTGAAGCTTTCTTT
>NA|TRBJ1-5|NA|TRBV5-1
CASSLHGASGQPQHF
TGCGCCAGCAGCTTGCATGGGGCCTCCGGGCAGCCCCAGCATTTT
>NA|TRBJ1-2|NA|TRBV27
CASSLYAGYHYGYTF
TGTGCCAGCAGTTTATATGCCGGCTATCATTATGGCTACACCTTC
>NA|TRBJ1-3|NA|TRBV7-9
CASSPRVTGNTIYF
TGTGCCAGCAGCCCACGCGTAACCGGAAACACCATATATTTT
>TRBD2|TRBJ2-5|NA|TRBV5-1
CASSPIAGHQETQYF
TGCGCCAGCAGCCCTATAGCGGGGCACCAAGAGACCCAGTACTTC
>NA|TRBJ1-3|NA|TRBV29-1
CSVLAGNTIYF
TGCAGCGTTTTAGCCGGAAACACCATATATTTT
>NA|TRBJ1-6|NA|TRBV2
CASSEEKNSPLHF
TGTGCCAGCAGTGAAGAGAAGAATTCACCCCTCCACTTT
>TRBD1|TRBJ1-4|NA|TRBV10-1
CARSRDRKLFF
TGCGCCAGAAGCCGGGACAGGAAACTGTTTTTT
>NA|TRBJ1-3|NA|TRBV2
CASSEALAAGNTIYF
TGTGCCAGCAGTGAAGCCTTGGCCGCTGGAAACACCATATATTTT
>TRBD2|TRBJ2-7|NA|TRBV3-1/TRBV3-2
CASSQDGGLAEYEQYF
TGTGCCAGCAGCCAAGATGGGGGACTAGCGGAGTACGAGCAGTACTTC
>NA|TRBJ2-7|NA|TRBV5-1
CASSLGLGHEQYF
TGCGCCAGCAGCTTGGGACTGGGCCACGAGCAGTACTTC
>TRBD1|TRBJ1-2|NA|TRBV5-1
CASSLDRGDYGYTF
TGCGCCAGCAGCTTGGACAGGGGCGACTATGGCTACACCTTC
>NA|TRBJ1-2|NA|TRBV12-3/TRBV12-4
CASSPTRFYGYTF
TGTGCCAGCAGTCCGACCCGTTTCTATGGCTACACCTTC
>TRBD1|TRBJ1-3|many|TRBV7-9
CASSANPGQVAGNTIYF
TGTGCCAGCAGCGCGAACCCGGGACAGGTCGCTGGAAACACCATATATTTT
>TRBD1|TRBJ1-2|NA|TRBV5-1
CASSLTGVDYGYTF
TGCGCCAGCAGCTTGACAGGGGTGGACTATGGCTACACCTTC
>NA|TRBJ2-7|NA|TRBV9
CASSVDGSYEQYF
TGTGCCAGCAGCGTAGACGGAAGCTACGAGCAGTACTTC
>TRBD1|TRBJ1-2|NA|TRBV6-5
CASMRGPARGYGYTF
TGTGCCAGCATGAGGGGGCCCGCTCGTGGCTATGGCTACACCTTC
>NA|TRBJ1-1|NA|TRBV4-1
CASSQEGAGEAFF
TGCGCCAGCAGCCAAGAGGGGGCAGGTGAAGCTTTCTTT
>NA|TRBJ1-1|NA|TRBV19
CASRNRVPVTTEAFF
TGTGCCAGTAGAAACAGGGTCCCGGTCACCACTGAAGCTTTCTTT
>TRBD2|TRBJ2-1|NA|TRBV14
CASSQEMLAGDNEQFF
TGTGCCAGCAGCCAAGAAATGTTAGCGGGGGACAATGAGCAGTTCTTC
>TRBD2|TRBJ2-7|NA|TRBV10-3
CATTTRTSRSYEQYF
TGTGCCACCACAACTCGGACTAGTCGGTCCTACGAGCAGTACTTC
>NA|TRBJ1-3|NA|TRBV5-5
CASSLQITGNTIYF
TGTGCCAGCAGCTTGCAGATTACTGGAAACACCATATATTTT
>NA|TRBJ1-3|NA|TRBV5-1
CASSLEGSGFSGNTIYF
TGCGCCAGCAGCTTGGAGGGGTCGGGGTTCTCTGGAAACACCATATATTTT
>NA|TRBJ2-3|NA|TRBV27
CASLSPGTDTQYF
TGTGCCAGCCTTAGTCCTGGCACAGATACGCAGTATTTT
>TRBD1|TRBJ1-5|once|TRBV4-1
CASSLYLQGGQPQHF
TGCGCCAGCAGCCTTTACCTCCAGGGGGGTCAGCCCCAGCATTTT
>TRBD2|TRBJ2-2|NA|TRBV27
CASSRLATGELFF
TGTGCCAGCAGCCGACTAGCGACCGGGGAGCTGTTTTTT
>NA|TRBJ2-7|NA|TRBV5-6
CASSWGSGYEQYF
TGTGCCAGCAGCTGGGGCAGTGGGTACGAGCAGTACTTC